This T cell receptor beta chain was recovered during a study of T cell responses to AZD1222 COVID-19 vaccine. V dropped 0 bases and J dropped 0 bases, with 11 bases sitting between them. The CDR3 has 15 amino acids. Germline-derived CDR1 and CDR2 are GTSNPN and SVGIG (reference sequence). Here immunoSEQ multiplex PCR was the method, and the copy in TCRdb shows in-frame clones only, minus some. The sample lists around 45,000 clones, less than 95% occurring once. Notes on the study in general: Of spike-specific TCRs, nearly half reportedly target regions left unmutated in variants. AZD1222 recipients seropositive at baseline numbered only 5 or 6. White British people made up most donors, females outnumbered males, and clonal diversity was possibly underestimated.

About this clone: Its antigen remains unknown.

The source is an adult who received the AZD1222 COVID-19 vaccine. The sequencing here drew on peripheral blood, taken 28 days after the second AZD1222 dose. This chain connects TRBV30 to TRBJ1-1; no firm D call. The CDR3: CAWSVRQIVNTEAFF. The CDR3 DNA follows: TGTGCCTGGAGTGTACGTCAAATTGTGAACACTGAAGCTTTCTTT.